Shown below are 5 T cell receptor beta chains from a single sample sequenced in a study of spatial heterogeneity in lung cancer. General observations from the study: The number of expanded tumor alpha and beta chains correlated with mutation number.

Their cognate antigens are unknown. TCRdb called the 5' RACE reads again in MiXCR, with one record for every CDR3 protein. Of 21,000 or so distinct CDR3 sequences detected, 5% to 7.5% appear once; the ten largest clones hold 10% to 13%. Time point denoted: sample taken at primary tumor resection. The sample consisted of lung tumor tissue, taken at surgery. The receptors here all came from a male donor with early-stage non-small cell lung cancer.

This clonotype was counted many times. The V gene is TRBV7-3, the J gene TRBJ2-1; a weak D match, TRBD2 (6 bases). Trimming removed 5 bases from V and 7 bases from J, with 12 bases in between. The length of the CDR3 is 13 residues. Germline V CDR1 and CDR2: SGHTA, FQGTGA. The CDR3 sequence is CASSRNLANEQFF. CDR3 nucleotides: TGTGCCAGCAGCCGGAACCTAGCGAATGAGCAGTTCTTC. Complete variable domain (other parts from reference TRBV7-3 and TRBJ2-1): GAGVSQTPSNKVTEKGKYVELRCDPISGHTALYWYRQSLGQGPEFLIYFQGTGAADDSGLPNDRFFAVRPEGSVSTLKIQRTERGDSAVYLCASSRNLANEQFFGPGTRLTVL.

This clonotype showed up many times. CDR3 protein: CASSLAHTEGGKLFF. The CDR3, as DNA: TGTGCCAGCAGCTTAGCGCACACAGAGGGTGGAAAACTGTTTTTT. The chain recombines TRBV7-6 with TRBJ1-4; no firm D call. This CDR3 is 15 amino acids long. Germline V gene lookup returns CDR1 SGHVS and CDR2 FNYEAQ. Between the trimmed V and J ends, which lost 0 bases and 10 bases, there was a span of 15 bases.

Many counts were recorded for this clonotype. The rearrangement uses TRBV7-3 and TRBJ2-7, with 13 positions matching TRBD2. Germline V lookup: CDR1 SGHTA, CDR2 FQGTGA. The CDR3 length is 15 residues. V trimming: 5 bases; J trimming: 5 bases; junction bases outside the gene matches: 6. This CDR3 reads CASSQGLAGINEQYF. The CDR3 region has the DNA TGTGCCAGCAGCCAGGGACTAGCGGGAATCAACGAGCAGTACTTC.

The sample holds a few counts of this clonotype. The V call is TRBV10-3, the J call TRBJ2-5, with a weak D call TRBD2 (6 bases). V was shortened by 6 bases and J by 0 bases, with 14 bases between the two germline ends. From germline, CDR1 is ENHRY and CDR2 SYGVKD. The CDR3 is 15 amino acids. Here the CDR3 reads CAIRPSGPDQETQYF. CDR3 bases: TGTGCCATCAGACCCAGCGGGCCCGACCAAGAGACCCAGTACTTC.

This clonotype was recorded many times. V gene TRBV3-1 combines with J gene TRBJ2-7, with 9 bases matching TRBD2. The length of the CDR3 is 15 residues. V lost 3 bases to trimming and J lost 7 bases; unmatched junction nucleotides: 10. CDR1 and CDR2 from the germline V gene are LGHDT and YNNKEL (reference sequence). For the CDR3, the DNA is TGTGCCAGCAGCCACGCCGGACTAGCGTCCGGGGAGCAGTACTTC. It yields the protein CASSHAGLASGEQYF.